The next 27 T cell receptor beta chains were all read from a single sample in a study of immune evolution from preneoplasia to lung adenocarcinoma. Generated by immunoSEQ multiplex PCR, the TCRdb table keeps only in-frame clones and is missing some. Seen here are about 5,400 clones, 70% to 80% observed once, and the top ten hold around 13%. The source material was FFPE adjacent normal lung tissue. Every receptor here comes from a person aged 70 to 85 with lung adenocarcinoma.

The J gene is TRBJ2-5, the V gene TRBV5-1; TRBD2 is a possible D gene (6 bases). Germline CDR1 SGHRS, CDR2 YFSETQ. V was trimmed by 0 bases and J by 5 bases, leaving 11 bases between them. CDR3 size: 14 residues. The CDR3 DNA reads as TGCGCCAGCAGCTTGGGGTCTAGCGAGGAGACCCAGTACTTC. Residues: CASSLGSSEETQYF.

This clone occurred a few times. The chain is built from TRBV7-9 and TRBJ2-3, with TRBD2 matching 9 bases. This CDR3 is built from 17 residues. Germline trimming cut 5 bases from V and 3 bases from J; bases unmatched to any gene: 12. From germline, CDR1 is SEHNR and CDR2 FQNEAQ (reference sequence). The CDR3 DNA sequence: TGTGCCAGCAGCCCCCGCCTGGCGGGGGGGCCGACAGATACGCAGTATTTT. It yields the protein CASSPRLAGGPTDTQYF. Full variable domain (remainder filled in from reference TRBV7-9 and TRBJ2-3): DTGVSQNPRHKITKRGQNVTFRCDPISEHNRLYWYRQTLGQGPEFLTYFQNEAQLEKSRLLSDRFSAERPKGSFSTLEIQRTEQGDSAMYLCASSPRLAGGPTDTQYFGPGTRLTVL.

V is TRBV28 and J is TRBJ2-6; no clear D. Looked up from germline, CDR1 is MDHEN and CDR2 is SYDVKM. The V gene lost 2 bases and the J gene lost 4 bases, with 12 bases spanning the gap. The CDR3 consists of 16 residues. The CDR3 DNA reads as TGTGCCAGCAGTTTAGCAGGTGAGGCCGGGGCCAACGTCCTGACTTTC. Translation: CASSLAGEAGANVLTF.

In this sample, this clone turned up once. This chain joins TRBV5-8 and TRBJ2-7; 9 nucleotides agree with TRBD1. From germline, CDR1 is SGHTS and CDR2 YDEGEE. The V segment lost 4 bases and the J segment 5 bases; nucleotides outside the gene matches: 7. This CDR3 spans 14 amino acids. CDR3 nucleotide sequence: TGTGCCAGCAGCGTGGGACAGGGATCCAACGAGCAGTACTTC. Its protein product is CASSVGQGSNEQYF.

The chain has TRBV4-2 and TRBJ1-1; D not certain. There are 15 residues in the CDR3. Deletions cut 0 bases from V and 4 bases from J, with 12 bases between. Germline V gene lookup returns CDR1 LGHNA and CDR2 YNFKEQ. DNA of the CDR3: TGTGCCAGCAGCCAAGACTTAAACGGGTTCACTGAAGCTTTCTTT. It encodes CASSQDLNGFTEAFF.

The sample holds a few counts of this clone. The V and J genes are TRBV28 and TRBJ2-5, with D unresolved. V dropped 7 bases and J dropped 2 bases, with 17 bases sitting between them. This CDR3 is built from 15 residues. CDR1 and CDR2 from the germline V gene are MDHEN and SYDVKM. The CDR3 spells CASINSGGRQETQYF. The CDR3 DNA reads TGTGCCAGCATCAATTCCGGCGGCCGGCAAGAGACCCAGTACTTC.

This clone was counted between two and nine times. The V and J genes are TRBV7-3 and TRBJ1-1; no firm D call. The CDR3 has 11 amino acids. The V gene's germline CDR1 is SGHTA and CDR2 FQGTGA. V shed 3 bases and J shed 1 base, with 0 bases lying between them. The chain's CDR3 is CASSLNTEAFF. CDR3 coding DNA: TGTGCCAGCAGCTTGAACACTGAAGCTTTCTTT.

The rearrangement links TRBV5-1 to TRBJ1-4, with TRBD1 matching 12 bases. Germline V gene lookup returns CDR1 SGHRS and CDR2 YFSETQ. The CDR3 is 18 residues long. Unmatched junction bases numbered 9, after V lost 4 bases and J lost 2 bases. The CDR3 is CASSHLGTGGPTNEKLFF. In DNA, the CDR3 is TGCGCCAGCAGCCATCTCGGGACAGGGGGCCCTACTAATGAAAAACTGTTTTTT.

The chain has TRBV7-9 and TRBJ2-1; 7 bases agree with TRBD2. The CDR3 has 16 amino acids. Germline V gives CDR1 SEHNR, CDR2 FQNEAQ (reference sequence). V trimming: 0 bases; J trimming: 4 bases; junction bases outside the gene matches: 6. CDR3 nucleotides: TGTGCCAGCAGCTTAGCGGTGCCCGGGGGGTACAATGAGCAGTTCTTC. Amino acids: CASSLAVPGGYNEQFF. The entire variable domain, with the rest obtained from reference TRBV7-9 and TRBJ2-1, is as follows: DTGVSQNPRHKITKRGQNVTFRCDPISEHNRLYWYRQTLGQGPEFLTYFQNEAQLEKSRLLSDRFSAERPKGSFSTLEIQRTEQGDSAMYLCASSLAVPGGYNEQFFGPGTRLTVL.

The V gene is TRBV4-1, the J gene TRBJ2-7; TRBD2 matches at 7 bases. Germline CDR1 and CDR2: MGHRA and YSYEKL. The J segment lost 6 bases and the V segment lost 1 base, leaving 0 bases of the junction unmatched. The CDR3 spans 12 residues. The CDR3 protein is CASSQGEGEQYF. The CDR3 DNA follows: TGCGCCAGCAGCCAAGGGGAGGGCGAGCAGTACTTC.

V is TRBV6-5 and J is TRBJ1-4, with TRBD1 as a possible D gene (5 bases). V shed 6 bases and J shed 5 bases, with 16 bases lying between them. CDR3 size: 15 residues. Germline assignment: CDR1 MNHEY and CDR2 SVGAGI. The CDR3 here is CASRPAREFNEKLFF. The CDR3 coding sequence is TGTGCCAGCAGGCCTGCCAGGGAGTTCAATGAAAAACTGTTTTTT.

The rearrangement joins TRBV27 to TRBJ2-5, with TRBD2 as a possible D gene (5 bases). V was shortened by 3 bases and J by 7 bases, with 12 bases between the two germline ends. Germline CDR1 MNHEY, CDR2 SMNVEV (reference sequence). This CDR3 has 13 amino acids. The CDR3 DNA is TGTGCCAGCAGTTTCCGGGGTGATGGGACCCAGTACTTC. It codes for CASSFRGDGTQYF.

V and J are TRBV6-4 and TRBJ2-1; D possibly uses TRBD1 or TRBD2 (6 bases each). This CDR3 comprises 16 residues. Deletions cut 3 bases from V and 6 bases from J, with 18 bases between. Germline-derived CDR1 and CDR2 are MRHNA and SNTAGT. This chain's CDR3 is CASSEDGGLTINEQFF. In DNA, the CDR3 is TGTGCCAGCAGTGAAGACGGGGGCTTAACTATCAATGAGCAGTTCTTC.

V and J are TRBV7-2 and TRBJ2-1; 13 bases are a match to TRBD2. After removal of 2 bases from V and 5 bases from J, the junction contained 6 bases not matched to a gene. Germline V gives CDR1 SGHTA, CDR2 FQGNSA. This CDR3 has 17 residues. The CDR3 region is CASSLYGTSGTNNEQFF. The CDR3 DNA follows: TGTGCCAGCAGCTTATACGGGACTAGCGGGACGAACAATGAGCAGTTCTTC.

In this sample, this clone turned up once. The chain employs TRBV7-9 and TRBJ2-1; a possible D gene is TRBD1 (5 bases). V was shortened by 1 base and J by 2 bases, with 12 bases between the two germline ends. From germline, CDR1 is SEHNR and CDR2 FQNEAQ (reference sequence). CDR3 length: 16 residues. CDR3 bases: TGTGCCAGCAGCTTAGGGGGCGGTGGGACCTACAATGAGCAGTTCTTC. This translates into CASSLGGGGTYNEQFF.

This rearrangement joins TRBV6-6 to TRBJ2-3, with 7 positions matching TRBD2. There are 12 residues in the CDR3. The germline V gene has CDR1 MNHNY and CDR2 SVGAGI (reference sequence). After removal of 5 bases from V and 10 bases from J, the junction contained 6 bases not matched to a gene. The CDR3 protein is CASSQTTSSQYF. The DNA for the CDR3 is TGTGCCAGCAGTCAAACGACTAGCTCGCAGTATTTT.

The V call is TRBV30, the J call TRBJ1-5; D unresolved. Trimming removed 2 bases from V and 0 bases from J, with 2 bases in between. Per germline, CDR1 GTSNPN and CDR2 SVGIG (reference sequence). CDR3 length: 12 residues. In DNA, the CDR3 is TGTGCCTGGAGTTATAGCAATCAGCCCCAGCATTTT. Its translation is CAWSYSNQPQHF.

The gene calls are TRBV4-2 and TRBJ2-7; D not certain. V was pared by 1 base and J by 5 bases, with 12 bases between. The CDR3 contains 14 residues. From germline, CDR1 is LGHNA and CDR2 YNFKEQ. This chain's CDR3 is CASSQGQKLDEQYF. In nucleotides, the CDR3 is TGTGCCAGCAGCCAAGGGCAGAAACTGGACGAGCAGTACTTC.

The chain is built from TRBV5-6 and TRBJ1-4, with D possibly TRBD1 on 5 matching bases. The ends were cut back, 2 bases at V and 8 bases at J, with 13 bases in the middle. Germline V gene data show CDR1 as SGHDT and CDR2 as YYEEEE. The CDR3 runs to 14 residues. The CDR3 reads CASSFQGRSEKLFF. The CDR3 coding sequence is TGTGCCAGCAGCTTCCAGGGCCGGAGCGAAAAACTGTTTTTT.

This clone was observed a handful of times. The rearrangement uses TRBV5-1 and TRBJ2-1; D is possibly TRBD1 (6 bases). CDR3 length: 15 amino acids. Germline CDR1 and CDR2: SGHRS and YFSETQ. V dropped 5 bases and J dropped 5 bases, with 17 bases sitting between them. DNA for the CDR3: TGCGCCAGCAGTCCTACCCTGGACAGAAACAATGAGCAGTTCTTC. This encodes CASSPTLDRNNEQFF. Combining the CDR3 with reference TRBV5-1 and TRBJ2-1 gives the whole variable domain KAGVTQTPRYLIKTRGQQVTLSCSPISGHRSVSWYQQTPGQGLQFLFEYFSETQRNKGNFPGRFSGRQFSNSRSEMNVSTLELGDSALYLCASSPTLDRNNEQFFGPGTRLTVL.

This CDR3 is CASSQEARVGETQYF. DNA of the CDR3: TGTGCCAGCAGCCAAGAGGCCAGGGTGGGAGAGACCCAGTACTTC. The chain couples TRBV4-2 to TRBJ2-5; tentatively, D is TRBD1 (5 bases). V shed 0 bases and J shed 4 bases, with 12 bases lying between them. This CDR3 is 15 amino acids long. The V gene's germline CDR1 is LGHNA and CDR2 YNFKEQ.

The chain recombines TRBV11-1 with TRBJ2-1; TRBD2 matches at 8 bases. V shed 1 base and J 4 bases; nucleotides not matched to a gene: 3. This CDR3 spans 15 amino acids. Looked up from germline, CDR1 is SGHAT and CDR2 is FQDESV (reference sequence). The CDR3 DNA sequence: TGTGCCAGCAGCTTAGAACGGGGGGGGTACAATGAGCAGTTCTTC. The encoded protein is CASSLERGGYNEQFF. Drawing the rest from reference TRBV11-1 and TRBJ2-1, the complete variable domain is EAEVAQSPRYKITEKSQAVAFWCDPISGHATLYWYRQILGQGPELLVQFQDESVVDDSQLPKDRFSAERLKGVDSTLKIQPAELGDSAMYLCASSLERGGYNEQFFGPGTRLTVL.

This clone came up a few times. V usage is TRBV6-8 and J usage is TRBJ1-1; D is ambiguous. This CDR3 comprises 11 residues. The germline V gene encodes CDR1 MNHGY and CDR2 SAAAGT. The V end lost 7 bases, the J end lost 9 bases, and 12 bases lay between the germline ends. This CDR3 reads CASITQRKAFF. CDR3 in DNA: TGTGCCAGCATTACACAGAGAAAAGCTTTCTTT.

The chain recombines TRBV13 with TRBJ1-2; D uncertain. Germline loops: CDR1 PRHDT, CDR2 FYEKMQ (reference sequence). The ends were cut back, 3 bases at V and 4 bases at J, with 9 bases in the middle. This CDR3 contains 13 residues. CDR3 in amino acids: CASSFFQSYGYTF. The CDR3 coding sequence is TGTGCCAGCAGCTTTTTCCAGTCCTATGGCTACACCTTC.

The CDR3 sequence: CASSYGSSTDTQYF. The DNA for the CDR3 is TGTGCCAGCAGTTACGGCTCTAGCACAGATACGCAGTATTTT. The chain combines TRBV6-6 with TRBJ2-3, with no clear D. V was pared by 2 bases and J by 0 bases, with 6 bases between. Germline V gene data show CDR1 as MNHNY and CDR2 as SVGAGI (reference sequence). The CDR3 is 14 amino acids.

The chain uses TRBV29-1 and TRBJ2-1; D might be TRBD1 (5 bases). V was pared by 3 bases and J by 6 bases, with 12 bases between. Per germline, CDR1 SQVTM and CDR2 ANQGSEA. This CDR3 contains 13 residues. CDR3 region: CSVDSEQGNEQFF. CDR3 DNA sequence: TGCAGCGTTGACTCCGAGCAGGGCAATGAGCAGTTCTTC.

CDR3: CASSLTGAAYEQYF. CDR3 DNA sequence: TGCGCCAGCAGCCTAACGGGGGCGGCCTACGAGCAGTACTTC. This chain connects TRBV4-3 to TRBJ2-7; perhaps D is TRBD1 or TRBD2 (6 bases each). This CDR3 comprises 14 residues. Per the germline V gene, CDR1 is LGHNA and CDR2 is YSLEER. Trimming pared 4 bases from V and 2 bases from J, leaving 12 bases between.